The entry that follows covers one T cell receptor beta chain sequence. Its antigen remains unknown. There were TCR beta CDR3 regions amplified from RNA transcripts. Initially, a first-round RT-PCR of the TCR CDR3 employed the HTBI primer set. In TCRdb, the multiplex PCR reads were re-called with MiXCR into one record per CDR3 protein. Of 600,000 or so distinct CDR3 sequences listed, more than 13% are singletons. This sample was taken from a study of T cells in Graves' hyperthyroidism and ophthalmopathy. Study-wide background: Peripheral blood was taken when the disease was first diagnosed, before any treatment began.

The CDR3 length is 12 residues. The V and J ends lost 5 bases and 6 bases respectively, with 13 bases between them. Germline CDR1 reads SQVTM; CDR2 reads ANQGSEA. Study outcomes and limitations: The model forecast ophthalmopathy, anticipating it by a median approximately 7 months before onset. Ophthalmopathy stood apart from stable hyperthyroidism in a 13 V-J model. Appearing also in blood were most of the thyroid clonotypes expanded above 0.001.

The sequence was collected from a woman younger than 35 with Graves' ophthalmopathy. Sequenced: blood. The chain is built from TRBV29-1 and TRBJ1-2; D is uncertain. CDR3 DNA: TGCAGCGTTACCTCCCTCCGGAATGGCTACACCTTC. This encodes CSVTSLRNGYTF.